This TCR beta chain was profiled in a study of T cells in Graves' hyperthyroidism and ophthalmopathy. Points from the study as a whole: Blood held most thyroid clonotypes expanded above 0.001 frequency.

This clonotype came up many times. As yet, its antigen is unknown. What was amplified from RNA transcripts were TCR beta CDR3 regions. TCR CDR3 underwent first-round RT-PCR with the HTBI primer set. MiXCR, run by TCRdb on the multiplex PCR reads, gives a single entry per CDR3 protein. The data hold 450,000 to 700,000 distinct CDR3 sequences, with roughly 46% observed a single time. Germline trimming cut 1 base from V and 7 bases from J; bases unmatched to any gene: 13. Per the germline V gene, CDR1 is SGHAT and CDR2 is FQNNGV. The CDR3 loop spans 16 amino acids. The study left out patients who had uncontrolled infection, other autoimmune disease, pregnancy or lactation. Clinicians diagnosed patients from clinical symptoms, serum thyroxine and TRAb, thyroid ultrasound and orbital computed tomography.

This TCR was sampled from a woman aged 18-30 years with Graves' hyperthyroidism. The rearrangement uses TRBV11-2 and TRBJ2-7, with 7 bases that match TRBD2. The sequenced sample was peripheral blood or thyroid tissue (not recorded which). The CDR3 reads CASSLVFGGRGREQYF. In nucleotides, the CDR3 is TGTGCCAGCAGCTTAGTTTTCGGCGGGAGAGGTCGGGAGCAGTACTTC. The full variable domain, completed using reference TRBV11-2 and TRBJ2-7, is EAGVAQSPRYKIIEKRQSVAFWCNPISGHATLYWYQQILGQGPKLLIQFQNNGVVDDSQLPKDRFSAERLKGVDSTLKIQPAKLEDSAVYLCASSLVFGGRGREQYFGPGTRLTVT.